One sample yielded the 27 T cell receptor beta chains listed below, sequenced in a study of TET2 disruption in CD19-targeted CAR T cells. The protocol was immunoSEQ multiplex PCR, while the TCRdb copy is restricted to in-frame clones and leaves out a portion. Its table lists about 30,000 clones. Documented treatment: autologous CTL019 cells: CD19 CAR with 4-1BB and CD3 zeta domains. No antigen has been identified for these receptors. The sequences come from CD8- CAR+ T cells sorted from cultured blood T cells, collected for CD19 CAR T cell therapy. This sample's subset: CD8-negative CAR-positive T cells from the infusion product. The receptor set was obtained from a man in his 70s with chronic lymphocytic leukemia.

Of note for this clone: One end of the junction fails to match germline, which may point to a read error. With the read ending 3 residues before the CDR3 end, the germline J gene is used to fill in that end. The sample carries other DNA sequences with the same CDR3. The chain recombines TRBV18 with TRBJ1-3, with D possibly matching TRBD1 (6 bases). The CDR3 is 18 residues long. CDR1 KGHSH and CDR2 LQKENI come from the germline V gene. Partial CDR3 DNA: TGTGCCAGCTCACCTCAGATCACTACCACAGGGTCCGGAAACACT. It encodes CASSPQITTTGSGNT. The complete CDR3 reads CASSPQITTTGSGNTIYF.

The covered CDR3 bases are TGTGCCAGCACTGACAGGGGGCGAGAGACT. It encodes CASTDRGRET. The complete CDR3 protein is CASTDRGRETQYF. The rearrangement uses TRBV6-1 and TRBJ2-4, with 10 bases aligning to TRBD1. The observed sequence ends 3 residues before the CDR3 terminus, with the missing tail filled in from the germline J gene. The CDR3 is 13 residues long. Per germline, CDR1 MNHNS and CDR2 SASEGT.

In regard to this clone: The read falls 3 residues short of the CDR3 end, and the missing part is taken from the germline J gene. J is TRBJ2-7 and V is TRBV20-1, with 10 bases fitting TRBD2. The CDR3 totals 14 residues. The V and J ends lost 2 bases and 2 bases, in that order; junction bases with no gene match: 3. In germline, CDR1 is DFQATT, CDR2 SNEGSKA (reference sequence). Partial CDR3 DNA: TGCAGTGCTAGACGGACTAGCGGTACCTACGAG. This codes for CSARRTSGTYE. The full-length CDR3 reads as CSARRTSGTYEQYF.

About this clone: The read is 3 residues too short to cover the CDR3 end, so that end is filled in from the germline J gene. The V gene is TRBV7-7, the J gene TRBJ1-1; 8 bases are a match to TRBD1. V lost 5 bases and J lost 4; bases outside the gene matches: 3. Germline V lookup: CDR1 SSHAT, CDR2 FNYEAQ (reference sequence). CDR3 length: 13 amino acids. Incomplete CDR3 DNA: TGTGCCAGCAGCCTTGACAGGGGCACTGAA. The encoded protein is CASSLDRGTE. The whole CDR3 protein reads CASSLDRGTEAFF. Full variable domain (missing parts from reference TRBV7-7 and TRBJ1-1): GAGVSQSPRYKVTKRGQDVTLRCDPISSHATLYWYQQALGQGPEFLTYFNYEAQPDKSGLPSDRFSAERPEGSISTLTIQRTEQRDSAMYRCASSLDRGTEAFFGQGTRLTVV.

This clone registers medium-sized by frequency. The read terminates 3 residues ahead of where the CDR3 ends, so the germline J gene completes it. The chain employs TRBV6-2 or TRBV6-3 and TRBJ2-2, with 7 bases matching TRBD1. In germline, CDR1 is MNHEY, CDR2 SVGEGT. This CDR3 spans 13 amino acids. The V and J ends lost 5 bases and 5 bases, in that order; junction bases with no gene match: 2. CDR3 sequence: CASSRQGTGELFF. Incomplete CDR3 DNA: TGTGCCAGCAGTCGACAGGGTACCGGGGAG.

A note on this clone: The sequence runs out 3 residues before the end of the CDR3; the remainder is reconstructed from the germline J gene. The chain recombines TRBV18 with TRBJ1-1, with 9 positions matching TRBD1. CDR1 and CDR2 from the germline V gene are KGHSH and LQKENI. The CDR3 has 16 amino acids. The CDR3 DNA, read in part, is TGTGCCAGCTCACTGGGACAGGGTTTAGCCAAAAACATT. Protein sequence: CASSLGQGLAKNI. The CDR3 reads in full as CASSLGQGLAKNIAFF.

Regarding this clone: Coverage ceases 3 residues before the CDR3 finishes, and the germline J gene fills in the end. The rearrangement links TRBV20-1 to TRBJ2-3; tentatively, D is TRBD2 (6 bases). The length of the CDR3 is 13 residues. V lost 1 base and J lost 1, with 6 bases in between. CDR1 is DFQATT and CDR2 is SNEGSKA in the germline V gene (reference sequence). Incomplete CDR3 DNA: TGCAGTGCTAGAGTAGCGGGCACAGATACG. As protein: CSARVAGTDT. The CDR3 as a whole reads CSARVAGTDTQYF.

The CDR3 DNA, read in part, is TGTGCCAGCAGCGCACTTTATTACGAC. It translates to CASSALYYD. The entire CDR3 sequence reads CASSALYYDYTF. The V gene is TRBV7-8, the J gene TRBJ1-2; the D is unclear. With the read ending 3 residues before the CDR3 end, the germline J gene is used to fill in that end. The CDR3 is 12 amino acids. CDR1 SGHVS and CDR2 FQNEAQ come from the germline V gene.

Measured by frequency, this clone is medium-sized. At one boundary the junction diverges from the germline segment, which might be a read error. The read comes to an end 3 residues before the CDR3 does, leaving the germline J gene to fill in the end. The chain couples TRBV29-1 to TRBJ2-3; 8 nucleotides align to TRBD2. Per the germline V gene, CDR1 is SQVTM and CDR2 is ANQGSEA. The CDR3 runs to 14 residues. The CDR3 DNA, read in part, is TGCGGCGTTTCCGGGGGGGAACTAACAGATACG. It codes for CGVSGGELTDT. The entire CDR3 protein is CGVSGGELTDTQYF.

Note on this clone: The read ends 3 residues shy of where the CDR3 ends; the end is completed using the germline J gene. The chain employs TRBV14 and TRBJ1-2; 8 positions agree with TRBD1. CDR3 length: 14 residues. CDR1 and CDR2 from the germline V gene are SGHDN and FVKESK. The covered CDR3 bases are TGTGCCAGCAGCCACCCGGGACAGGACTACGAC. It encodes CASSHPGQDYD. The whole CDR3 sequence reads CASSHPGQDYDYTF.

Incomplete CDR3 DNA: TGTGCCAGCAGTGAAGATAGCGGGGGGCCTGGTGAG. Protein product: CASSEDSGGPGE. The whole CDR3 sequence is CASSEDSGGPGEQFF. The V and J genes are TRBV2 and TRBJ2-1; 10 nucleotides agree with TRBD2. The missing CDR3 end, 3 residues past where the read stops, is filled in from the germline J gene. V was pared by 1 base and J by 9 bases, with 6 bases of the junction left unmatched. CDR1 and CDR2 (germline): SNHLY, FYNNEI. The CDR3 is 15 residues long.

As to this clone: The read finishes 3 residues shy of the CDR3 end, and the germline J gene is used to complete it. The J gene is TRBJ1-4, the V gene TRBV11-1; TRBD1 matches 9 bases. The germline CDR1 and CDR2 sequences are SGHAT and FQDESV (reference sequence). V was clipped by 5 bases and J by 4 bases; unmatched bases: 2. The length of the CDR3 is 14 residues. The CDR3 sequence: CASSRGQGNEKLFF. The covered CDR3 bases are TGTGCCAGCAGCCGGGGACAGGGTAATGAAAAA.

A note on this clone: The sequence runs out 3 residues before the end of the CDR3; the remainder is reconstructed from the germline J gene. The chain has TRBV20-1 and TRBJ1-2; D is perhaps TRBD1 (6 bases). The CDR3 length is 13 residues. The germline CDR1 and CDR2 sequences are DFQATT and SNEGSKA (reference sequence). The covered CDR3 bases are TGCAGTGCCATCGGGACAAGCCTCTACGAC. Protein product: CSAIGTSLYD. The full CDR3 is CSAIGTSLYDYTF.

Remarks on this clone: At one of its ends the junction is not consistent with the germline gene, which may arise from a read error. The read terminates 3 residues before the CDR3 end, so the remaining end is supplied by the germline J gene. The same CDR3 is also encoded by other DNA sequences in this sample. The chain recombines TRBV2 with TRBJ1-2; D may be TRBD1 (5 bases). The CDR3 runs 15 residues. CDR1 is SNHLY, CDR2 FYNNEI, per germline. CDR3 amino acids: CASTKTFGAFDGYTF. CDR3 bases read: TGTGCCAGCACCAAGACCTTTGGGGCCTTCGATGGT.

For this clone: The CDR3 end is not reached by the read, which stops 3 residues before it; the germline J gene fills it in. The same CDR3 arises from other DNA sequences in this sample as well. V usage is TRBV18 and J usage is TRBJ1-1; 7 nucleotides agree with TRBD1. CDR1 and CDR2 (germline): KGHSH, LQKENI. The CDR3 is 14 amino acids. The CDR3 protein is CASSLPGGRETAFF. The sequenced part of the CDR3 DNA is TGTGCCAGCTCACTGCCAGGGGGTCGGGAGACC.

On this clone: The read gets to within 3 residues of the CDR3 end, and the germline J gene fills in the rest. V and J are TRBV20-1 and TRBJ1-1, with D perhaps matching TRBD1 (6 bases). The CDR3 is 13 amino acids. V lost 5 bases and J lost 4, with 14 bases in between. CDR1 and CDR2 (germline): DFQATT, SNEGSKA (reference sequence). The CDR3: CSAPDPRGTEAFF. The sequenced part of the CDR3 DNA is TGCAGTGCTCCGGACCCCAGGGGCACTGAA.

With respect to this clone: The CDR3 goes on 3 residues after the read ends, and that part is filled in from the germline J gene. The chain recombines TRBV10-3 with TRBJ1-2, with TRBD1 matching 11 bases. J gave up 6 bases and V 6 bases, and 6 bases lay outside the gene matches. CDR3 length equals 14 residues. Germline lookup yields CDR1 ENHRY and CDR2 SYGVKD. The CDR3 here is CAISMDRGRDGYTF. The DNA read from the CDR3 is TGTGCCATCAGCATGGACAGGGGGCGGGATGGC.

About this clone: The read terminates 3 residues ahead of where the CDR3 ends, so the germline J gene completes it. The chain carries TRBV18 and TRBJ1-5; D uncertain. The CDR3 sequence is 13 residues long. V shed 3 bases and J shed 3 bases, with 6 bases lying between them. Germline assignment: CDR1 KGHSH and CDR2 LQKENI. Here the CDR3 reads CASSPEANQPQHF. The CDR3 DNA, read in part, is TGTGCCAGCTCACCTGAGGCCAATCAGCCC.

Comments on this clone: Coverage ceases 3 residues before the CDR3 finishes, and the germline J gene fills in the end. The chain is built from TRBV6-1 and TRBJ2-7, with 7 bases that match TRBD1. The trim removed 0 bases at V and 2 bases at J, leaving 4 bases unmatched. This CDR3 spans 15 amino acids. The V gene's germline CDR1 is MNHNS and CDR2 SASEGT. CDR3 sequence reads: CASSEAYRGPYEQYF. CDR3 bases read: TGTGCCAGCAGTGAAGCCTACAGGGGACCCTACGAG.

The chain's CDR3 is CASSAGTSGTPSTDTYTF. Incomplete CDR3 DNA: TGTGCCAGCAGCGCCGGGACTAGCGGCACGCCTAGCACAGATACC. This rearrangement joins TRBV7-3 to TRBJ1-2; D may be TRBD1 (5 bases). The read ends 3 residues early relative to the CDR3; the germline J gene fills the gap. The germline V gene has CDR1 SGHTA and CDR2 FQGTGA. The CDR3 has 18 residues.

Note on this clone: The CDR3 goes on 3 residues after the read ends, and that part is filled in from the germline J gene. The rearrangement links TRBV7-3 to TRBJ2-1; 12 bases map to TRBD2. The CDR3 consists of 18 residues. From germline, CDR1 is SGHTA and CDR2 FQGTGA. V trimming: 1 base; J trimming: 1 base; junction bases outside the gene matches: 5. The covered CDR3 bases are TGTGCCAGCAGCTTAAAAGTAGGGACTAGCGGGTCCTACAATGAG. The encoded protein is CASSLKVGTSGSYNE. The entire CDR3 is CASSLKVGTSGSYNEQFF.

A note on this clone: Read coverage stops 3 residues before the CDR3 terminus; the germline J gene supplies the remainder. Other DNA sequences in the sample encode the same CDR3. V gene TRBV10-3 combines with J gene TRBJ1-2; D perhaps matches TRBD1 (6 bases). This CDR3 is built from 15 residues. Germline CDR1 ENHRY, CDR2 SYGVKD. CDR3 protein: CAISGAPTGDLGYTF. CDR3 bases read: TGTGCCATCAGTGGGGCTCCGACAGGAGATTTAGGC.

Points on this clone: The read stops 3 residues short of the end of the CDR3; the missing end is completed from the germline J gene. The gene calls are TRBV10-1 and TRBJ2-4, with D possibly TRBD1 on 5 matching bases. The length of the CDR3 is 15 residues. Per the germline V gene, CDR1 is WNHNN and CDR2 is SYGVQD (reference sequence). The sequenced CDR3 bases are TGCGCCAGCAGTGAGTCGCAAGGCGGACAAGAGACT. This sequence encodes CASSESQGGQET. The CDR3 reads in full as CASSESQGGQETQYF.

CDR3 amino acids: CASSNGGGREQYF. The covered CDR3 bases are TGTGCCAGTAGTAATGGGGGCGGGCGCGAG. This rearrangement joins TRBV19 to TRBJ2-7; the D gene is possibly TRBD1 (6 bases). The read is 3 residues too short to cover the CDR3 end, so that end is filled in from the germline J gene. V was cut by 4 bases and J by 6 bases, with 13 bases left in between. Per the germline V gene, CDR1 is LNHDA and CDR2 is SQIVND (reference sequence). The CDR3 sequence is 13 residues long.

CDR3 protein: CASSLPQEETEAFF. The CDR3 bases that were read are TGTGCCAGCAGTTTACCACAGGAGGAAACTGAA. This chain uses TRBV28 with TRBJ1-1, with D perhaps TRBD1 (5 bases). The read ends 3 residues before the CDR3 terminus; that terminus is restored from the germline J gene. Looked up from germline, CDR1 is MDHEN and CDR2 is SYDVKM. Between the trimmed V and J ends, which lost 2 bases and 5 bases, there was a span of 12 bases. This CDR3 region has 14 residues.

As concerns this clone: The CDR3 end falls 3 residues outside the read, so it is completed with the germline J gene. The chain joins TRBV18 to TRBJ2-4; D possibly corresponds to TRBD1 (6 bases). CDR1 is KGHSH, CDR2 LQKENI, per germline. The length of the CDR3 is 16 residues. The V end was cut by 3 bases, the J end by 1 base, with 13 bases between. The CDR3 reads CASSPETGWAKNIQYF. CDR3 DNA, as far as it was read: TGTGCCAGCTCACCCGAGACAGGTTGGGCCAAAAACATT. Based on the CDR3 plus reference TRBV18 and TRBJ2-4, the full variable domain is NAGVMQNPRHLVRRRGQEARLRCSPMKGHSHVYWYRQLPEEGLKFMVYLQKENIIDESGMPKERFSAEFPKEGPSILRIQQVVRGDSAAYFCASSPETGWAKNIQYFGAGTRLSVL.

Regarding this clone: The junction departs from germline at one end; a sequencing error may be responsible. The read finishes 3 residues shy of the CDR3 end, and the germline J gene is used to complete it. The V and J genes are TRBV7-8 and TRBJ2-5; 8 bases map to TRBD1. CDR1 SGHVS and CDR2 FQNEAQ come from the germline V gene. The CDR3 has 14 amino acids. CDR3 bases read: TGTGCCAGCGGCTTGAGGACAGGGAAAGAGACC. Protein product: CASGLRTGKET. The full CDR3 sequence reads CASGLRTGKETQYF.